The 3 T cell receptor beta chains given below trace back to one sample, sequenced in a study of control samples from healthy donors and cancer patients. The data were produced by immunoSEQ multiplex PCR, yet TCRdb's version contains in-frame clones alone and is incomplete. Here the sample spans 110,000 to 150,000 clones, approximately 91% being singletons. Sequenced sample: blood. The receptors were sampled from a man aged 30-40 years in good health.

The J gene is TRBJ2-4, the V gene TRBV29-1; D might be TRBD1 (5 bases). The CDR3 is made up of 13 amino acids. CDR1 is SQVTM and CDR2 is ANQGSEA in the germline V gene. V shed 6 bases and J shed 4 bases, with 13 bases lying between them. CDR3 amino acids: CSVDSDIKNIQYF. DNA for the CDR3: TGCAGCGTAGACTCGGACATTAAAAACATTCAGTACTTC.

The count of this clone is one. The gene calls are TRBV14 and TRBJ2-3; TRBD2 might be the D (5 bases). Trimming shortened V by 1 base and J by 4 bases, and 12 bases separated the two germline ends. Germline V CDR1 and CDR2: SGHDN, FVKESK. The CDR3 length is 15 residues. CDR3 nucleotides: TGTGCCAGCAGCCAAGGGGCCGGGATTGCAGATACGCAGTATTTT. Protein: CASSQGAGIADTQYF.

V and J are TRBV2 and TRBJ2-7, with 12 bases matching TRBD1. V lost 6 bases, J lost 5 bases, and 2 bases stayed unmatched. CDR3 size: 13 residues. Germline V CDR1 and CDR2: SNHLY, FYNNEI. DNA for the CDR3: TGTGCCAGCAGCGGGACAGGGGGCAACGAGCAGTACTTC. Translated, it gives CASSGTGGNEQYF.